This T cell receptor beta chain is from a study of blood T cell repertoires in COVID-19 (dated by TCRdb to 2018 to 2020). Study-level background: The collaborator samples originated in the United States, Italy and Spain and spanned the acute and convalescent phases of COVID-19. The material from the prospective study consisted of cDNA or gDNA derived from T cells, B-cell-depleted T cells, or PBMCs. The dataset comprised deeply sampled blood TCRbeta repertoires from subjects exposed to, actively infected with, or recovered from COVID-19. The repertoires were made available in a free public database intended to serve as a resource for research on the immune response to SARS-CoV-2. The samples were drawn from the first 160 participants of the ongoing ImmuneRACE study and from over a thousand subjects provided by 6 global collaborators. The sample metadata nearly always contained a de-identified subject ID, COVID-19 status, age in years and sex. Where available, HLA class I and class II types were taken from metadata supplied by the sample provider and were not determined by assay-based typing.

The paper as a whole reports these results and caveats: Clinical and demographic metadata were provided uncurated, with the amount varying by source and participant.

Including cysteine and phenylalanine, the CDR3 has 14 amino acids. Just CDR3 DNA is preserved here, 42 bases in frame from base 1. The germline V gene encodes CDR1 SGHNT and CDR2 YENEEA. The V end gives up 5 bases and the J end 4 bases, leaving 6 bases in the junction not matched to a gene. Points on this clone: What antigen it recognizes has not been identified. It has no much larger one-base neighbor in the sample; base qualities were not kept.

Whole blood was collected in K2EDTA tubes by collaborating institutions according to the institutions' own protocols. Collaborator samples were shipped for TCRbeta analysis as frozen whole blood, isolated PBMCs, or DNA extracted from either sample type. TCRbeta CDR3 regions were amplified from genomic DNA using the immunoSEQ Assay, a bias-controlled multiplex PCR. In the original analysis: The number of nucleated cells in each sample was estimated from the amplification of reference gene primers within the assay. To quantify the absolute abundance of each unique TCRbeta CDR3 rearrangement, sequence reads were collapsed and filtered. For each sample, productive Simpson clonality was calculated as the square root of Simpson's diversity index over productive rearrangements. The immuneACCESS repertoire file appears here via TCRdb, limited to in-frame rearrangements. These files lack a portion of the clones; in checked studies, under half of the deficit traces to unresolved V genes, and the cause of the others is not known. Clone size and the V and J calls come from that table; the DNA yielded D and trimming. The table for this sample lists about 490,000 clones; approximately 83% of them were counted only once. Approximately 3% of the sample is held by the ten biggest clonotypes.

Sequenced: peripheral blood. This TCR derives from a human donor in a cohort sampled during active COVID-19. The rearranged segments are TRBV11-3 and TRBJ2-3, and TRBD1 matches 7 of the central bases. At the DNA level, the sequence is TGTGCCAGCAGCCCGGGACAGATCTCAGATACGCAGTATTTT. The encoded protein is CASSPGQISDTQYF.